Presented here are 14 T cell receptor beta chains from one specimen sequenced in a study of shared clonotypes between healthy human individuals. Some clones are missing from TCRdb's copy, which holds only in-frame ones; the method was immunoSEQ multiplex PCR. The sample has around 990,000 clones, around 77% seen once. The source material was memory CD4+ T cells from PBMCs. Subset of the sample: CD45RA-negative fraction. The receptors were sampled from a man aged 18 to 30 in good health. Some clones in this sample may be carry-over from other donors' samples.

J is TRBJ2-3 and V is TRBV9; D remains ambiguous. Germline assignment: CDR1 SGDLS and CDR2 YYNGEE. Between the trimmed V and J ends, which lost 3 bases and 6 bases, there was a span of 11 bases. This CDR3 contains 13 residues. The CDR3 loop is CASSGRDLDTQYF. The CDR3, as DNA: TGTGCCAGCAGCGGGAGAGATTTGGATACGCAGTATTTT.

The chain combines TRBV5-1 with TRBJ2-3; weak D call: TRBD1 (5 bases). V gave up 6 bases and J gave up 0 bases, with 17 bases separating them. The V gene's germline CDR1 is SGHRS and CDR2 YFSETQ. The CDR3 has 16 residues. The CDR3 region is CASNTNRGSSTDTQYF. The CDR3 nucleotides are TGCGCCAGCAATACCAATAGGGGCTCTAGCACAGATACGCAGTATTTT.

This rearrangement joins TRBV6-1 to TRBJ2-7, with D perhaps being TRBD1 or TRBD2 (5 bases each). This CDR3 has 13 amino acids. Germline assignment: CDR1 MNHNS and CDR2 SASEGT. V lost 8 bases and J lost 0, with 11 bases in between. The CDR3 DNA follows: TGTGCCAGCTGGGACGACAACTCCTACGAGCAGTACTTC. Translating gives CASWDDNSYEQYF.

The J gene is TRBJ2-3, the V gene TRBV11-3; 7 bases map to TRBD2. The CDR3 consists of 15 residues. The germline CDR1 and CDR2 sequences are SGHNT and YENEEA. The ends lost 4 bases at V and 4 bases at J; junction bases unmatched: 8. CDR3 loop: CASSSGLVGADTQYF. CDR3 DNA: TGTGCCAGCAGCTCTGGACTAGTGGGGGCAGATACGCAGTATTTT. Full variable domain (remainder filled in from reference TRBV11-3 and TRBJ2-3): EAGVVQSPRYKIIEKKQPVAFWCNPISGHNTLYWYLQNLGQGPELLIRYENEEAVDDSQLPKDRFSAERLKGVDSTLKIQPAELGDSAVYLCASSSGLVGADTQYFGPGTRLTVL.

The CDR3, as DNA: TGCGCCAGCAGCTTGCCCGGATCCGATGGCTACACCTTC. Its protein product is CASSLPGSDGYTF. V and J are TRBV5-1 and TRBJ1-2; D is ambiguous. Germline V gives CDR1 SGHRS, CDR2 YFSETQ. The V end was cut by 1 base, the J end by 6 bases, with 10 bases between. The CDR3 spans 13 residues. The full variable domain, with the rest looked up from reference TRBV5-1 and TRBJ1-2, is KAGVTQTPRYLIKTRGQQVTLSCSPISGHRSVSWYQQTPGQGLQFLFEYFSETQRNKGNFPGRFSGRQFSNSRSEMNVSTLELGDSALYLCASSLPGSDGYTFGSGTRLTVV.

The chain recombines TRBV5-4 with TRBJ1-2, with 7 bases aligning to TRBD1. This CDR3 has 14 amino acids. Trimming cost V 4 bases and J 3 bases; bases outside gene matches: 6. Germline V CDR1 and CDR2: SGHNT, YYREEE (reference sequence). The CDR3 loop is CASSQRQGDYGYTF. As DNA, the CDR3 is TGTGCCAGCAGCCAAAGACAGGGAGACTATGGCTACACCTTC.

The chain recombines TRBV19 with TRBJ1-5; D may be TRBD1 (6 bases). The CDR3 runs to 15 residues. Germline-derived CDR1 and CDR2 are LNHDA and SQIVND (reference sequence). The V and J ends lost 5 bases and 7 bases respectively, with 18 bases between them. CDR3 amino acids: CASSPFGGGVQPQHF. The CDR3 DNA follows: TGTGCCAGTAGTCCTTTCGGGGGCGGAGTGCAGCCCCAGCATTTT.

The rearrangement uses TRBV11-3 and TRBJ2-3; D gene uncertain. Germline V gives CDR1 SGHNT, CDR2 YENEEA. Trimming pared 2 bases from V and 2 bases from J, leaving 5 bases between. There are 13 residues in the CDR3. The CDR3 loop reads CASSLRDTDTQYF. The CDR3 nucleotides are TGTGCCAGCAGCTTAAGGGACACAGATACGCAGTATTTT.

V and J are TRBV4-1 and TRBJ2-7, with D tentatively TRBD1 or TRBD2 (5 bases each). CDR1 and CDR2 from the germline V gene are MGHRA and YSYEKL. V was shortened by 1 base and J by 7 bases, with 11 bases between the two germline ends. The CDR3 runs 13 residues. CDR3 protein: CASSQAGPGEQYF. The DNA for the CDR3 is TGCGCCAGCAGCCAAGCGGGGCCCGGGGAGCAGTACTTC.

The gene calls are TRBV13 and TRBJ1-1, with D possibly being TRBD1 (6 bases). CDR1 is PRHDT and CDR2 is FYEKMQ in the germline V gene (reference sequence). Trimming stripped 5 bases from V and 10 bases from J, with 14 bases between. The CDR3 is 12 residues long. Written as DNA, the CDR3 is TGTGCCAGCAGCACCCGGACAGAAGGAGCTTTCTTT. Protein sequence: CASSTRTEGAFF. Using reference TRBV13 and TRBJ1-1 for the parts outside the CDR3, the full variable domain is AAGVIQSPRHLIKEKRETATLKCYPIPRHDTVYWYQQGPGQDPQFLISFYEKMQSDKGSIPDRFSAQQFSDYHSELNMSSLELGDSALYFCASSTRTEGAFFGQGTRLTVV.

This clone was seen a few times. CDR3 DNA: TGTGCCAGCAGCTTAGGGGCATCTGGTAATGAAAAACTGTTTTTT. Amino acids: CASSLGASGNEKLFF. The gene calls are TRBV13 and TRBJ1-4; no firm D call. This CDR3 is built from 15 residues. The germline V and J ends were trimmed by 0 bases and 4 bases, with 9 bases remaining between them. Germline assignment: CDR1 PRHDT and CDR2 FYEKMQ (reference sequence).

With regard to this clone: The sample has other DNA sequences that encode this CDR3 too. The gene calls are TRBV11-2 and TRBJ2-5, with D tentatively TRBD1 or TRBD2 (5 bases each). Germline values: CDR1 SGHAT, CDR2 FQNNGV. This CDR3 is built from 15 residues. V dropped 0 bases and J dropped 1 base, with 9 bases sitting between them. The CDR3 reads CASSLDRGSQETQYF. The CDR3 DNA reads as TGTGCCAGCAGCTTAGATCGGGGCAGCCAAGAGACCCAGTACTTC. Variable domain in full (rest from reference TRBV11-2 and TRBJ2-5): EAGVAQSPRYKIIEKRQSVAFWCNPISGHATLYWYQQILGQGPKLLIQFQNNGVVDDSQLPKDRFSAERLKGVDSTLKIQPAKLEDSAVYLCASSLDRGSQETQYFGPGTRLLVL.

J is TRBJ2-4 and V is TRBV28; D is uncertain. Deletions cut 5 bases from V and 1 base from J, with 9 bases between. The CDR3 totals 14 residues. Germline V gene sequence: CDR1 MDHEN, CDR2 SYDVKM. Here the CDR3 DNA reads TGTGCCAGCAGTAATGCATGGGCCAAAAACATTCAGTACTTC. Encoded protein: CASSNAWAKNIQYF. The entire variable domain, with the rest obtained from reference TRBV28 and TRBJ2-4, is as follows: DVKVTQSSRYLVKRTGEKVFLECVQDMDHENMFWYRQDPGLGLRLIYFSYDVKMKEKGDIPEGYSVSREKKERFSLILESASTNQTSMYLCASSNAWAKNIQYFGAGTRLSVL.

This clone was observed a single time. This sequence joins TRBV5-8 and TRBJ2-7; D might be TRBD2 (5 bases). CDR1 and CDR2 (germline): SGHTS, YDEGEE. The CDR3 extends over 15 amino acids. The ends were cut back, 2 bases at V and 0 bases at J, with 12 bases in the middle. In DNA, the CDR3 is TGTGCCAGCAGCTTTATTCGCCGGGGCTCCTACGAGCAGTACTTC. Translated, it gives CASSFIRRGSYEQYF. Complete variable domain (other parts from reference TRBV5-8 and TRBJ2-7): EAGVTQSPTHLIKTRGQQATLRCSPISGHTSVYWYQQALGLGLQFLLWYDEGEERNRGNFPPRFSGRQFPNYSSELNVNALELEDSALYLCASSFIRRGSYEQYFGPGTRLTVT.